This T cell receptor beta chain was retrieved from a study of CD8+ T cells in alopecia areata. Study details: The study gave treated patients oral tofacitinib at 5 to 10 mg twice daily.

Reverse transcription of extracted RNA yielded cDNA, which provided the sequencing template. Sequencing used immunoSEQ multiplex PCR; TCRdb keeps in-frame clones, though not all of them. Of about 110,000 clones in the sample, 84% were seen once. Documented treatment: oral pan-JAK inhibitor, 5-10 mg twice daily. As part of sample collection, lesional scalp punch biopsies and peripheral blood were taken from alopecia areata patients. The CDR3 contains 16 residues. Trimming took off 2 bases at V and 1 base at J, with 11 bases between the two ends. Germline V gene lookup returns CDR1 SNHLY and CDR2 FYNNEI.

The J gene is TRBJ2-2, the V gene TRBV2; maybe TRBD2 (6 bases). The receptor comes from a human donor with alopecia areata. This specimen was CD8+ T cells sorted from blood, taken at week 24, from a patient treated with tofacitinib. The CDR3 region has the DNA TGTGCCAGCAGTGAAAGGTCGGGAGAGAACACCGGGGAGCTGTTTTTT. Translated, it gives CASSERSGENTGELFF.